The 17 T cell receptor beta chains reported below all come from one sample, sequenced in a study of control samples from healthy donors and cancer patients. The table came from immunoSEQ multiplex PCR; TCRdb's copy has only in-frame clones and leaves some out. Of approximately 90,000 clones listed, around four fifths were seen once; the top ten hold more than 15%. The sequenced sample was blood. The source is a young man in good health.

The rearrangement links TRBV9 to TRBJ2-3; D call uncertain. Germline V gives CDR1 SGDLS, CDR2 YYNGEE. V was shortened by 4 bases and J by 6 bases, with 15 bases between the two germline ends. There are 14 residues in the CDR3. CDR3 residues: CASSPRTSKDTQYF. CDR3 coding DNA: TGTGCCAGCAGCCCCCGGACGTCCAAGGATACGCAGTATTTT.

The J gene is TRBJ1-5, the V gene TRBV5-1; possible D gene TRBD1, 5 bases. Between the trimmed V and J ends, which lost 0 bases and 3 bases, there was a span of 10 bases. Germline V CDR1 and CDR2: SGHRS, YFSETQ. CDR3 length: 15 amino acids. This chain's CDR3 is CASSLDPGDNQPQHF. The CDR3 nucleotides are TGCGCCAGCAGCTTGGATCCGGGGGACAATCAGCCCCAGCATTTT.

V is TRBV10-3 and J is TRBJ1-4; unclear D gene. Germline CDR1 is ENHRY and CDR2 is SYGVKD. The CDR3 is 13 amino acids. Trimming left V 0 bases short and J 11 bases short, with 10 bases between. The CDR3 is CAISESMREKLFF. As DNA, the CDR3 is TGTGCCATCAGTGAGTCGATGAGGGAGAAACTGTTTTTT.

J is TRBJ1-1 and V is TRBV5-1, with a tentative D call TRBD1 (6 bases). CDR1 and CDR2 (germline): SGHRS, YFSETQ. CDR3 length: 15 amino acids. V was shortened by 4 bases and J by 0 bases, with 13 bases between the two germline ends. The CDR3 protein is CASSLADRLNTEAFF. In DNA form, the CDR3 reads TGCGCCAGCAGCCTAGCCGACAGGTTGAACACTGAAGCTTTCTTT. Full variable domain (remainder filled in from reference TRBV5-1 and TRBJ1-1): KAGVTQTPRYLIKTRGQQVTLSCSPISGHRSVSWYQQTPGQGLQFLFEYFSETQRNKGNFPGRFSGRQFSNSRSEMNVSTLELGDSALYLCASSLADRLNTEAFFGQGTRLTVV.

Comment on this clone: Additional DNA sequences in this sample encode the identical CDR3. This chain connects TRBV30 to TRBJ2-2; perhaps TRBD2 as D (7 bases). The CDR3 covers 16 residues. CDR1 and CDR2 from the germline V gene are GTSNPN and SVGIG (reference sequence). Trimming took 0 bases from V and 3 from J, leaving 14 bases between them. The CDR3 DNA follows: TGTGCCTGGAGTGTAAGGGGGGGGCCTGACACCGGGGAGCTGTTTTTT. Its translation is CAWSVRGGPDTGELFF.

The V call is TRBV10-3, the J call TRBJ1-2, with D maybe TRBD1 (6 bases). This CDR3 has 13 amino acids. V lost 6 bases, J lost 3 bases, and 11 bases lay in between. Looked up from germline, CDR1 is ENHRY and CDR2 is SYGVKD. In DNA form, the CDR3 reads TGTGCCATCAGGGGGGGCAGGGACTATGGCTACACCTTC. Amino acid sequence: CAIRGGRDYGYTF.

This chain joins TRBV5-1 and TRBJ1-2; a weak D match, TRBD1 (5 bases). The CDR3 totals 14 residues. V was shortened by 0 bases and J by 3 bases, with 9 bases between the two germline ends. Per germline, CDR1 SGHRS and CDR2 YFSETQ. CDR3 residues: CASSLGDRDYGYTF. The CDR3 coding sequence is TGCGCCAGCAGCTTGGGAGACAGAGACTATGGCTACACCTTC.

The chain is built from TRBV29-1 and TRBJ1-6; D ambiguous. V was pared by 4 bases and J by 8 bases, with 12 bases between. The CDR3 has 13 amino acids. Looked up from germline, CDR1 is SQVTM and CDR2 is ANQGSEA. CDR3 amino acids: CSVGEGWDSPLHF. CDR3 bases: TGCAGCGTTGGCGAGGGTTGGGATTCACCCCTCCACTTT.

The chain combines TRBV19 with TRBJ1-1, with TRBD1 identical over 7 bases. CDR1 and CDR2 from the germline V gene are LNHDA and SQIVND (reference sequence). The CDR3 is 13 amino acids. The J segment lost 7 bases and the V segment lost 0 bases, leaving 2 bases of the junction unmatched. As DNA, the CDR3 is TGTGCCAGTAGTATAGAGACAGGGTATGAAGCTTTCTTT. Protein: CASSIETGYEAFF.

This clone was observed a few times. The chain employs TRBV9 and TRBJ1-4; TRBD1 is a possible D gene (5 bases). V lost 4 bases and J lost 8, with 15 bases in between. The CDR3 loop spans 14 amino acids. Germline V gene sequence: CDR1 SGDLS, CDR2 YYNGEE. The CDR3 sequence is CASSPGSVGEKLFF. The CDR3 DNA is TGTGCCAGCAGCCCAGGGTCGGTAGGAGAAAAACTGTTTTTT.

This sequence joins TRBV3-1 (or the pseudogene TRBV3-2) and TRBJ1-1; D is undetermined. This CDR3 is 13 amino acids long. Per the germline V gene, CDR1 is LGHDT and CDR2 is YNNKEL (reference sequence). The ends were cut back, 4 bases at V and 2 bases at J, with 8 bases in the middle. CDR3 bases: TGTGCCAGCAGCCCTGGGTTTAACACTGAAGCTTTCTTT. Encoded protein: CASSPGFNTEAFF.

The chain combines TRBV9 with TRBJ2-3; tentative D call: TRBD2 (5 bases). The germline CDR1 and CDR2 sequences are SGDLS and YYNGEE. The CDR3 runs 16 residues. V lost 0 bases and J 1 base, leaving 12 bases between the germline ends. CDR3 protein: CASSVGLGGGTDTQYF. Here the CDR3 DNA reads TGTGCCAGCAGCGTAGGGCTTGGAGGAGGCACAGATACGCAGTATTTT.

This rearrangement joins TRBV6-4 to TRBJ2-1; unclear D gene. Germline V gene lookup returns CDR1 MRHNA and CDR2 SNTAGT. The V end lost 5 bases, the J end lost 8 bases, and 13 bases lay between the germline ends. CDR3 length equals 13 residues. The CDR3, as DNA: TGTGCCAGCAGTCGCTCCAGGACGGATGAGCAGTTCTTC. It codes for CASSRSRTDEQFF.

This rearrangement joins TRBV11-2 to TRBJ1-1, with D perhaps matching TRBD1 (6 bases). The V gene's germline CDR1 is SGHAT and CDR2 FQNNGV. Trimming cost V 3 bases and J 3 bases, with 11 bases left between them. The CDR3 loop spans 14 amino acids. The CDR3, as DNA: TGTGCCAGCAGCTTTCAGGGGCCGGACACTGAAGCTTTCTTT. It encodes CASSFQGPDTEAFF.

The V gene is TRBV2, the J gene TRBJ2-7; D not certain. The CDR3 totals 15 residues. The V end was cut by 7 bases, the J end by 3 bases, with 19 bases between. Germline V gene data show CDR1 as SNHLY and CDR2 as FYNNEI. As DNA, the CDR3 is TGTGCCAGCACGCCGTCTGAGGTTGAGAACTACGAGCAGTACTTC. Amino acid sequence: CASTPSEVENYEQYF.

J is TRBJ2-5 and V is TRBV5-1; D possibly uses TRBD1 or TRBD2 (6 bases each). This CDR3 spans 14 amino acids. Germline CDR1 is SGHRS and CDR2 is YFSETQ. V lost 0 bases and J 6 bases, leaving 12 bases between the germline ends. CDR3 sequence reads: CASSLEGDLKTQYF. CDR3 nucleotide sequence: TGCGCCAGCAGCTTGGAGGGGGACTTGAAGACCCAGTACTTC.

As to this clone: A read error may account for a junction end that differs from germline. The chain combines TRBV18 with TRBJ2-1, with TRBD2 matching over 10 bases. This CDR3 comprises 14 residues. Germline V gene lookup returns CDR1 KGHSH and CDR2 LQKENI. The DNA of the CDR3 is TGTGCCAGCTCTCCACCGGGACTAGCGAGTGAGCAGTTCTTC. Translation gives CASSPPGLASEQFF.